Reported below is one TCR beta chain. In its sample, this clonotype was seen a few times. What antigen it recognizes has not been identified. Base qualities were left out, and no much larger clone turns up one base away. The sequencing machine was an Illumina NovaSeq 6000. cDNA libraries for TCRalpha and TCRbeta were prepared by 5'RACE using constant-segment primers, with sample barcodes and unique molecular identifiers added. RNA was extracted from every sample with Trizol reagent. Libraries were amplified in two PCR steps, with a second sample barcode and Illumina TruSeq adapters added in the second step. The libraries were sequenced on an Illumina NovaSeq using 2 x 150 bp paired-end reads. The authors processed their data as follows. Demultiplexing of reads and collapsing into UMI-guided consensus sequences were performed with migec v1.2.7. Using mixcr v2.1.11, the UMI consensuses were aligned to TRA and TRB V and J templates and assembled into clonotypes. A clonotype was counted as expanded or contracted only if both edgeR and NoisET called the change significant, with noise models trained on biological replicates. edgeR calls used a false discovery rate-adjusted p below 0.01 and a log2 fold-change threshold of 1. As an exploratory analysis of dynamics, PCA with hierarchical clustering was applied to max-normalized trajectories of the 1000 most abundant clonotypes. Each responding clone was given a CD4 or CD8 phenotype based on the CD4+ and CD8+ repertoires, which had been sequenced separately. The public sequencing data were trimmed at Q25 with fastp and processed into clonotypes with MiXCR by TCRdb, which kept only in-frame beta chains. Rows matching on CDR3 protein sequence are summarized as one entry with the most common DNA and genes. These V and J calls originate from TCRdb's pipeline instead of the authors' own analysis. This sample has over 300,000 distinct CDR3 sequences in its table, and around 20% of those were observed once. The ten most abundant clones make up approximately 22% of the sample.

Per the germline V gene (reference sequence), LGHDT is the CDR1 and YNNKEL is the CDR2. The CDR3 runs 14 residues from the cysteine to the phenylalanine. Of all the DNA, just the CDR3 is kept, 42 bases in frame from base 1. Trimming at the junction amounts to 1 base on V and 5 bases on J, and the germline ends lie 11 bases apart. This record belongs to a study of T-cell memory formation after mild COVID-19 (dated by TCRdb to the early 2020s). In terms of the full investigation: TCR sequence clusters from the two donors were found to be largely donor specific. In a couple of donors, T-cell clones that expanded and contracted after mild COVID-19 were tracked by sequencing TCRalpha and TCRbeta repertoires over time. Two young, previously healthy adult volunteers, one female and one male, were included in the cohort. Broader findings and caveats from the paper: Balanced CD4/CD8 phenotypes were observed for clones contracting from day 15 to 85, whereas a bias towards CD4+ was observed for a second wave of clones expanding from day 15 to 37. The study covered only a couple of mild cases, and larger cohorts including severe cases with pre-infection samples were considered necessary. The second-wave clones that peaked on day 37 were not confirmed to be SARS-CoV-2 specific. Contracting CD4+ clones were found mainly in CM and EM memory subsets, while CD8+ clones were enriched in EMRA. Some responding clones were detected in pre-infection memory, suggesting pre-existing cross-reactive memory T cells joined the SARS-CoV-2 response.

Ficoll-Paque density gradient centrifugation was used to isolate PBMCs. Sequenced sample: PBMCs or a T cell subset sorted from them (not recorded which). The chain is made from TRBV3-1 and TRBJ2-5; 5 matching bases give a weak D call of TRBD1. The clonotype was recovered from a young man who had mild COVID-19 (a few samples of this study predate the infection). The sample titles of this study are shuffled in the database, so cell type and time point are left out; the donor was told from shared clones. The CDR3 protein sequence reads: CASSQGGIGETQYF. The DNA is TGTGCCAGCAGCCAAGGGGGCATTGGGGAGACCCAGTACTTC.